Listed here are 5 T cell receptor beta chains from one sample, sequenced in a study of blood T cell repertoires in COVID-19. Produced via immunoSEQ multiplex PCR; TCRdb's table is partial and in-frame only. Seen here are 200,000 to 300,000 clones, more than 70% observed once, and the top ten hold approximately 2.5%. What was sequenced was PBMCs or T cells enriched from blood (not recorded which). These TCRs come from a woman between 40 and 50 years old with acute COVID-19.

The CDR3 spells CAWSARETQYF. The CDR3 nucleotides are TGTGCCTGGAGCGCTAGAGAGACCCAGTACTTC. The chain recombines TRBV30 with TRBJ2-5; D not certain. The CDR3 is 11 residues long. Per germline, CDR1 GTSNPN and CDR2 SVGIG (reference sequence). The V and J ends lost 3 bases and 4 bases respectively, with 6 bases between them.

This clone was picked up many times. The chain combines TRBV10-2 with TRBJ1-1, with D tentatively TRBD1 (6 bases). Looked up from germline, CDR1 is WSHSY and CDR2 is SAAADI. There are 14 residues in the CDR3. Deletions cut 7 bases from V and 6 bases from J, with 18 bases between. The CDR3 DNA reads as TGCGCCAGCACGGGGGGCGGCAGGGTCGCTGAAGCTTTCTTT. It yields the protein CASTGGGRVAEAFF.

The chain is built from TRBV5-1 and TRBJ2-7; 9 nucleotides line up with TRBD1. Germline assignment: CDR1 SGHRS and CDR2 YFSETQ. The CDR3 has 16 residues. With 0 bases clipped from V and 5 bases from J, the junction kept 9 bases outside the gene matches. The CDR3, as DNA: TGCGCCAGCAGCTTGGGACGCGGACAGGGGTTGGACGAGCAGTACTTC. Translating gives CASSLGRGQGLDEQYF.

The V gene is TRBV7-2, the J gene TRBJ1-3; weak D call: TRBD1 (5 bases). V lost 3 bases to trimming and J lost 2 bases, with 11 bases between them. Germline V gene sequence: CDR1 SGHTA, CDR2 FQGNSA. There are 15 residues in the CDR3. This CDR3 reads CASSFDGGAGNTIYF. The CDR3 coding sequence is TGTGCCAGCAGCTTTGACGGAGGGGCTGGAAACACCATATATTTT.

The rearrangement uses TRBV7-2 and TRBJ1-4; TRBD1 is a possible D gene (5 bases). V was shortened by 5 bases and J by 6 bases, with 16 bases between the two germline ends. This CDR3 contains 15 residues. In germline, CDR1 is SGHTA, CDR2 FQGNSA. The CDR3 coding sequence is TGTGCCAGCAGCGCGGGACCTTCTCCCTATGAAAAACTGTTTTTT. It translates to CASSAGPSPYEKLFF.